The source of this TCR beta chain is a study of cytomegalovirus exposure and HLA in healthy donors. Study at large: Prior work identified around 100 million unique TCR beta sequences in roughly 190 million T cells. Study results and limitations: A later analysis associated under 20,000 TCR beta sequences with HLA alleles at a 0.05 false discovery rate. Productive rates of about 87% or about 30% were seen for most TCR beta V segments in an earlier analysis.

The PCR ran on 60 Vbeta and 13 Jbeta primers. Here immunoSEQ multiplex PCR was the method, and the copy in TCRdb shows in-frame clones only, minus some. The table lists fewer than 150,000 clones, 76% of them singletons. Turning to this clone: The antigen is unknown.

The CDR3 sequence is 17 residues long. J lost 3 bases, V lost 7 bases, and 15 bases had no gene match. In germline, CDR1 is ENHRY, CDR2 SYGVKD. Regarding donors, all were healthy bone marrow donors. This TCR came from a man between 45 and 60 years old in good health and CMV-seropositive. The gene calls are TRBV10-3 and TRBJ1-2, with 9 bases lining up with TRBD1. Sequencing was done on a sample of PBMCs. The CDR3 loop is CAIKATGQGNGDYGYTF. CDR3 nucleotides: TGTGCCATCAAGGCGACGGGACAGGGTAACGGTGACTATGGCTACACCTTC.